Described below is a single T cell receptor (beta chain) sequence and its context. No antigen is known for it. Within one base of it there is no much larger clone, and no base qualities were kept. CDR1 and CDR2 are read off the germline V gene (reference sequence) as SEHNR and FQNEAQ. The CDR3 contains 14 residues, cysteine and phenylalanine counted. The sequence is cut down to CDR3 DNA, 42 bases in frame from base 1. The germline ends are 16 bases apart after V is trimmed by 7 bases and J by 4 bases. This specimen comes from a study of CD4 T cell repertoires in COVID-19 (dated by TCRdb to the early 2020s). About the study as a whole: To analyze cross-reactivity, CFSE-low cells were expanded with IL-2 for roughly nine days and then labeled again and restimulated with spike proteins from other coronaviruses. Naturally processed CD4+ T cell responses to SARS-CoV-2 spike and nucleoprotein were characterized in COVID-19-recovered individuals, and clonal composition was assessed by TCR Vbeta sequencing. TCR Vbeta repertoire analysis of SARS-CoV-2-reactive T cells was conducted at the subset level in three recovered individuals. The study at large found these results: Several of the most expanded SARS-CoV-2-reactive clonotypes were found to be shared between two or all three memory subsets, suggesting intraclonal diversification. Between about 7 and 28% of SARS-CoV-2 clonotypes were also detected in secondary cultures stimulated with SARS-CoV and/or HKU1 spike, a finding consistent with cross-reactivity.

Library preparation employed the immunoSEQ multiplex PCR assay. As for the original processing: The Chao-Jaccard similarity index and counts of shared clonotypes were used to quantify repertoire overlap between subsets. The immuneACCESS repertoire file appears here via TCRdb, limited to in-frame rearrangements. These files lack a portion of the clones; in checked studies, under half of the deficit traces to unresolved V genes, and the cause of the others is not known. That table furnishes V, J and clone size, whereas the DNA furnished D and trimming. In this sample the table shows about 24,000 clones, more than 85% of which occur a single time. In total, the top ten clones hold under 0.8% of the sample. Memory T cell samples that were not cultured were sequenced immediately after ex vivo isolation. From peripheral blood mononuclear cells, the researchers isolated CD4+ total memory, central memory, effector memory and circulating T follicular helper cells.

In this chain, TRBV7-9 is recombined with TRBJ1-1; 5 matching bases give a weak D call of TRBD1. The starting material was circulating follicular helper CD4+ T cells (cTfh) from blood, obtained before the COVID-19 pandemic. The cell subset or site label, as the study defines it: circulating T follicular helper cells. The sequence derives from a human donor who had COVID-19. The CDR3 region has the sequence CASNNQGSSTEAFF. The bases are TGTGCCAGCAACAACCAGGGTAGTAGCACTGAAGCTTTCTTT.